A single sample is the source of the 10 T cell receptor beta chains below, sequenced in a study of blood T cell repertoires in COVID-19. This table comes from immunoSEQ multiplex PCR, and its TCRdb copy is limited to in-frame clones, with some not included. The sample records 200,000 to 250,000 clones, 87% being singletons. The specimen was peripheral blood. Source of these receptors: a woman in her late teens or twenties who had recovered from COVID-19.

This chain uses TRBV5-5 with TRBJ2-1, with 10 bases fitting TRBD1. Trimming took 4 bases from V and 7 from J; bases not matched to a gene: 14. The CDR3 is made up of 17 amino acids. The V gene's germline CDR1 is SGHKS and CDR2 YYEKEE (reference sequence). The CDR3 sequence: CASSLTGTGASWNEQFF. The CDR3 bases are TGTGCCAGCAGCCTGACCGGGACAGGGGCCTCTTGGAATGAGCAGTTCTTC. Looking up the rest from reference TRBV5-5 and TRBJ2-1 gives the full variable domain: DAGVTQSPTHLIKTRGQQVTLRCSPISGHKSVSWYQQVLGQGPQFIFQYYEKEERGRGNFPDRFSARQFPNYSSELNVNALLLGDSALYLCASSLTGTGASWNEQFFGPGTRLTVL.

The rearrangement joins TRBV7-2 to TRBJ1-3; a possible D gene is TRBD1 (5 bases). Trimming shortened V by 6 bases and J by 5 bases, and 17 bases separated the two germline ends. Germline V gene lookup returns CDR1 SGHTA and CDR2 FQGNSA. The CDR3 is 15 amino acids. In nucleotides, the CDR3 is TGTGCCAGCAGATCAGGGACTTCCAGAAGAAACACCATATATTTT. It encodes CASRSGTSRRNTIYF.

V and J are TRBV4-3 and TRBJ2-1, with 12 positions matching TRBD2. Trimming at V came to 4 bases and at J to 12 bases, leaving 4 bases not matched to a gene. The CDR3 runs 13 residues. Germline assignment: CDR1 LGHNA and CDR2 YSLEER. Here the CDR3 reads CASSLLTSGGQFF. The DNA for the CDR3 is TGCGCCAGCAGCCTCCTGACTAGCGGGGGGCAGTTCTTC.

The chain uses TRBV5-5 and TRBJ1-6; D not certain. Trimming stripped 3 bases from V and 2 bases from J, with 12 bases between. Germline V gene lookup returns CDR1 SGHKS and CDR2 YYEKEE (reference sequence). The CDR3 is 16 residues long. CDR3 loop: CASSSNLPAYNSPLHF. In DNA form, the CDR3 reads TGTGCCAGCAGCTCCAATCTGCCGGCCTATAATTCACCCCTCCACTTT.

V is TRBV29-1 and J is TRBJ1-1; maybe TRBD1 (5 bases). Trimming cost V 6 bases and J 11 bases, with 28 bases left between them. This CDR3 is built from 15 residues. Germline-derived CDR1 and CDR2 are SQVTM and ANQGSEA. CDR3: CSVGKGGRQRRDAFF. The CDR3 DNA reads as TGCAGCGTCGGCAAGGGAGGACGTCAACGGCGGGACGCTTTCTTT.

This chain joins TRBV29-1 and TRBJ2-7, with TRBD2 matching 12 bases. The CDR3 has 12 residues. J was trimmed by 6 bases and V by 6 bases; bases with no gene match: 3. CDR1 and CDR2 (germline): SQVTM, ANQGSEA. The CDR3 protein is CSVWTSGTEQYF. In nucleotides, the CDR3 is TGCAGCGTGTGGACTAGCGGGACCGAGCAGTACTTC.

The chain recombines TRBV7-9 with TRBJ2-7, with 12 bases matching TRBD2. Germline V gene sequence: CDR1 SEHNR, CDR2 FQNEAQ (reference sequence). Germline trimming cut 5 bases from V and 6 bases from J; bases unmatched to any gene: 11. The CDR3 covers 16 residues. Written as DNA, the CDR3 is TGTGCCAGCAGCCCTTCTAGCGGGAGGGAGCATGGCGAGCAGTACTTC. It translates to CASSPSSGREHGEQYF.

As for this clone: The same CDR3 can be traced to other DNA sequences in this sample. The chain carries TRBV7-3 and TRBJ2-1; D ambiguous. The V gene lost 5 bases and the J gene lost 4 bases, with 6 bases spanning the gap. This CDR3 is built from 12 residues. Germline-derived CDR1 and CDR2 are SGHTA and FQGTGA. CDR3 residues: CASSLRYNEQFF. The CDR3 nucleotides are TGTGCCAGCAGCCTCCGGTACAATGAGCAGTTCTTC.

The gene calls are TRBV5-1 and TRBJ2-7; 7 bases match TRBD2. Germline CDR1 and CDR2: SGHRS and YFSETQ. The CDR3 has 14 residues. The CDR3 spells CASQPTGGSYEQYF. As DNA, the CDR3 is TGCGCGTCTCAGCCCACGGGGGGATCCTACGAGCAGTACTTC.

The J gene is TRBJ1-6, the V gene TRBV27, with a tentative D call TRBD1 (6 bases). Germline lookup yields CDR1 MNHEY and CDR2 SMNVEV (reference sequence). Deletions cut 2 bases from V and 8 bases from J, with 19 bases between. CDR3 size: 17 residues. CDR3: CASSLGLGTRRDSPLHF. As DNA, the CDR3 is TGTGCCAGCAGTTTAGGTCTGGGGACACGGCGGGATTCACCCCTCCACTTT.